Listed below are T cell receptor beta chains from one sample, sequenced in a study of T cell responses to AZD1222 COVID-19 vaccine. Sequencing used immunoSEQ multiplex PCR; TCRdb keeps in-frame clones, though not all of them. In the table there are 90,000 to 110,000 clones, approximately 90% of which are singletons. Sample: peripheral blood, taken on day 0 of AZD1222 vaccination. Receptors were obtained from an adult in good health. CDR3s include the opening cysteine and the closing phenylalanine or tryptophan. D genes are given only for firm matches.

d_call	v_call	j_call	cdr3_nt	cdr3_aa
TRBD1	TRBV28	TRBJ1-2	TGTGCCAGCAGCAAGACCGGACAGGGCAACTATGGCTACACCTTC	CASSKTGQGNYGYTF
NA	TRBV28	TRBJ2-7	TGTGCCAGCACCGGGGGGCAGGGAGAGCAGTACTTC	CASTGGQGEQYF
TRBD1	TRBV28	TRBJ1-2	TGTGCCAGCAGTTTTTCTCGGACAGGCTATGGCTACACCTTC	CASSFSRTGYGYTF
TRBD2	TRBV10-3	TRBJ2-1	TGTGCCATCAGGGGACTAGCGGGTACCTCAAATGAGCAGTTCTTC	CAIRGLAGTSNEQFF
NA	TRBV19	TRBJ1-5	TGTGCCAGTAGCCCGACAGGACCCGGGGCGCCCCAGCATTTT	CASSPTGPGAPQHF
NA	TRBV6-6	TRBJ1-1	TGTGCCAGCAGTACAGGGATGAACACTGAAGCTTTCTTT	CASSTGMNTEAFF
NA	TRBV12-3/TRBV12-4	TRBJ2-7	TGTGCCAGCAGTTTATACTACGAGCAGTACTTC	CASSLYYEQYF
NA	TRBV7-9	TRBJ2-1	TGTGCCAGCAGCTCTCCGGGACCCCGCAGGGATGAGCAGTTCTTC	CASSSPGPRRDEQFF
NA	TRBV4-1	TRBJ2-7	TGCGCCAGCAGCCAAGACGTGGAAAAGGGCCCCTACGAGCAGTACTTC	CASSQDVEKGPYEQYF
TRBD1	TRBV29-1	TRBJ2-5	TGCAGCGTTGGTTGGGCAGGGGGTTACCAAGAGACCCAGTACTTC	CSVGWAGGYQETQYF
NA	TRBV13	TRBJ1-1	TGTGCCAGCAGCTTCACCTCGGGCCACCCGAACACTGAAGCTTTCTTT	CASSFTSGHPNTEAFF
NA	TRBV6-6	TRBJ1-1	TGTGCCAGCAGTTACTCGTTCGGGGGGGACACTGAAGCTTTCTTT	CASSYSFGGDTEAFF
NA	TRBV28	TRBJ1-1	TGTGCCAGCAGTTTTCAGGGGAACACTGAAGCTTTCTTT	CASSFQGNTEAFF
NA	TRBV6-5	TRBJ1-2	TGTGCCAGCAGTTACTCGCCAGGGCCAGGGGATGGCTACACCTTC	CASSYSPGPGDGYTF
NA	TRBV7-9	TRBJ2-7	TGTGCCACAGAGTCGGGACTGGCCTACGAGCAGTACTTC	CATESGLAYEQYF
NA	TRBV3-1/TRBV3-2	TRBJ2-1	TGTGCCAGCAGCCCGGACTCCCCGAAACTGTTCTTC	CASSPDSPKLFF